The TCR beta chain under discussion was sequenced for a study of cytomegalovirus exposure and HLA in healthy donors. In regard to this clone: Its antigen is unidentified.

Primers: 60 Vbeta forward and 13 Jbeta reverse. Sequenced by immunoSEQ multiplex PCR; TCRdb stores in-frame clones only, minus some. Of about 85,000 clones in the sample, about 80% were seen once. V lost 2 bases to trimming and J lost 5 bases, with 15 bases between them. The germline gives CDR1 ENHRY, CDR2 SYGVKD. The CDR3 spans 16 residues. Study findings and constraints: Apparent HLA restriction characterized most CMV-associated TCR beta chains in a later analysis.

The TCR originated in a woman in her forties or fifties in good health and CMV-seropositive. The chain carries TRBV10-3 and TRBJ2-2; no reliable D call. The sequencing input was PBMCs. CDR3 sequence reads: CAISENSGLPTGELFF. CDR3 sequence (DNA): TGTGCCATCAGTGAGAACTCTGGGCTACCAACCGGGGAGCTGTTTTTT.